This T cell receptor (beta chain) was captured in a study of cytomegalovirus exposure and HLA in healthy donors (dated by TCRdb to about 2017). Regarding the complete study: An earlier analysis of roughly 630 of the donors reported approximately 290 Gb of sequence data and some 120 million unique TCR beta sequences from 150 million to 200 million T cells. An early release covering roughly 640 HLA-typed donors comprised about 300 gigabases of sequencing data and 85 million or so unique TCR sequences. Of the 398 genotyped donors, over 70% fell in the genetic ancestry cluster associated with self-reported Caucasian donors. The study aimed to test whether cataloging public T cell receptors could reveal signatures of past pathogen exposure. The T cell repertoires of roughly 660 subjects were profiled by immunosequencing and related to cytomegalovirus serostatus. A separate validation cohort of roughly 130 different subjects was used in addition to the roughly 670-subject first cohort. To predict cytomegalovirus infection status, the study brought together high-throughput TCR immunosequencing, statistical association of individual TCRs with disease status, and machine learning. A later analysis re-examined previously published TCR beta repertoires from 600 to 700 donors and added high-resolution HLA genotyping to investigate patterns of TCR occurrence. Rather than drawing on any new phenotypic data, the later analysis identified candidate immune exposures from TCR beta sequences and the way those sequences occurred across donors. An earlier analysis of fewer than 700 of the donors applied high-throughput TCR beta sequencing to assess whether each TCR beta V gene segment acted as functional or pseudogenic. Donor age, sex, ethnicity and CMV serostatus were collected together with the repertoire data. A later genetic analysis took genome-wide SNP genotypes for about three fifths of the 666 donors and used that subset as a discovery cohort. Every repertoire in the discovery cohort had been generated on one and the same sequencing platform. HLA typing covered class I and class II loci at four-digit resolution. Typing coverage differed by locus: A, B, C, DRB1 and DQB1 were typed in roughly 620-630 donors, DQA1 in around 500, DPA1 in around 580, and DPB1 in 400 to 490. Four or five DR-DQ haplotypes were handled as single units for association and clustering, since linkage in the cohort was strong. Among under 450 genotyped donors of the cohort, an average of around 240,000 unique TCR beta nucleotide sequences were sequenced per donor, roughly a sixth of them non-productive. What the work shows at the level of the full study, not this receptor alone: In a later analysis, some 17,000 TCR beta sequences were associated with specific HLA alleles at a false discovery rate of 0.05. According to a later analysis, most CMV-associated TCR beta chains appeared to be HLA-restricted, and the HLA associations seemed to be driven largely by CMV exposure. HLA typing was unavailable for some donors at each locus, so association tests used only the typed subset. In a later genetic analysis, fewer N-insertions in productive TCRs were reported among donors in an Asian-associated ancestry cluster than the roughly 700-donor mean. Linkage disequilibrium might explain the correlated functional status among segregating V segments, but an unknown experimental factor could not be ruled out. Because counts were too low, approximately 18 rarely observed V segments, including chromosome 9 orphons, were excluded from the earlier analysis of several hundred of the donors. Presence/absence analyses assumed roughly uniform sequencing depth across donors, an assumption that may not hold. For the cohort, immune exposure information was limited to CMV serostatus. When HLA alleles, especially DR and DQ, strongly co-occurred, attributing TCR associations to individual alleles was difficult. In vitro tests confirmed that a few of the cytomegalovirus-associated TCR beta chains recognize cytomegalovirus antigens. Cytomegalovirus status was reported to be diagnosed by the classifier with high specificity and sensitivity in both the original and validation cohorts. The cohort was sequenced for TCR beta chains only, and without alpha or paired-chain data the features that could be detected were limited. The study listed 164 TCR beta chains as associated with cytomegalovirus. Broadly in line with IMGT annotations, most TCR beta V segments showed up in productive rearrangements about 90% or about 30% of the time in an earlier analysis of about 500 of the donors. The 87-base-pair reads could not distinguish some IMGT-functional V segments, including TRBV6-2 and TRBV6-3, so those segments were excluded. The sequencing pipeline was judged likely to have produced a cluster of highly shared sequence variants as a technical artifact. Most TCR sequences were observed very rarely across donors, whereas some public TCRs were present in many individuals. A further reported finding was that TCR beta sequences accurately predicted the HLA-A and HLA-B alleles for most subjects in the first cohort. It was suggested by the authors that the approach could potentially be generalized to other disease states and immunological phenotypes. In a later analysis, several top co-occurrence clusters were reported to appear linked to parvovirus B19, influenza, CMV and Epstein-Barr virus. An association between a missense DCLRE1C variant and V-gene and J-gene trimming of TCR beta chains was found in a later genetic analysis and replicated in an independent cohort. According to a later analysis, TCR association rates differed among HLA loci, with DRB1 alleles showing the most associated TCRs and HLA-C alleles showing the fewest. A later analysis found that HLA-associated TCR beta chains were more clonally expanded and had lower generation probabilities than equally common non-associated chains.

The method was the immunoSEQ multiplex PCR assay. A mixture of 60 forward primers for TCR Vbeta segments and 13 reverse primers for TCR Jbeta segments was used in the multiplex PCR. Amplification of the CDR3 region of rearranged TCR beta genes was performed with a multiplex PCR assay on genomic DNA. Amplified TCR beta libraries were sequenced as 87-base-pair reads on the Illumina HiSeq System. Concerning the study's data processing: Across the roughly 600 repertoires, a later analysis counted around 80 million unique TCR beta chains, 9.5 million to 13 million of which were shared by at least two donors. Raw reads were error-corrected and collapsed into unique sequences with a nearest-neighbor algorithm that merged closely related sequences to remove PCR and sequencing errors. To assign V, D and J gene segments, CDR3 sequences were aligned to IMGT reference sequences. Each retained sequence needed at least a six-nucleotide match to both a V gene segment and a J gene segment. Rearrangements were called productive when the CDR3 lacked stop codons and stayed in frame with V and J; all others were non-productive. CDR3 was defined according to IMGT convention as the region running from the second conserved V-encoded cysteine to the conserved J-encoded phenylalanine. The earlier analysis of 500 to 600 of the donors excluded sequences that lacked an unambiguous match to a single V gene segment. An earlier analysis of approximately 590 of the donors classified V segments as functional when productive rearrangements were above 56.7% and as segregating when the standard deviation between donors was above 5%. A statistical classification framework was built to diagnose cytomegalovirus status from the catalog of TCR beta chain sequences. In a later analysis, TCR nucleotide sequences were compared against IMGT/GENE-DB human TR gene sequences so that V and J genes could be assigned. In a later analysis, CDR3 sequences and most-parsimonious VDJ recombination scenarios were assigned using the TCRdist pipeline. A later analysis defined each TCR beta chain by its CDR3 amino acid sequence plus V-gene family, and excluded reads lacking a unique V-gene family. As a way to deal with suspected cross-contamination and a sequencing artifact, a later analysis dropped roughly 600 nucleotide sequences that were highly shared and had low generation probability. A later analysis calculated a clonal expansion index for each public chain from normalized within-repertoire ranks of inferred template counts. In a later analysis, generation probabilities were computed using a VDJ recombination model fitted to out-of-frame rearrangements, and the results were checked against IGoR. Hypergeometric tests were used in a later analysis to score TCR-TCR, TCR-HLA and TCR-CMV co-occurrence, with a repertoire-size bias correction applied to the TCR pairs. To estimate false discovery rates, a later analysis permuted the HLA or CMV assignments 20 times. In a later analysis, co-occurring TCRs were grouped using DBSCAN, with TCRdist sequence similarity added in when clustering inside HLA-allele-positive subsets. Repertoires with fewer than 30,000 or more than 120,000 public chains were left out of co-occurrence clustering, as were five repertoires with anomalous nucleotide sharing. This is the immuneACCESS table as TCRdb keeps it, with only in-frame sequences that have V and J called. A part of the clones is gone; compared with another copy, unresolved V genes explain less than half, and the rest is unexplained. V and J calls and clone size are as listed in that table; D and trimming were resolved from the DNA. The sample table contains 200,000 or so clones; only one count was recorded for 80% to 85% of them. The top ten clonotypes cover 0.26% of the sample.

In total, 500 to 700 healthy bone marrow donors made up the cohort. At the time of sampling, all cohort members were nominally healthy, though unrecorded immune exposures were likely present. The donor was CMV seronegative and was included in the group of over 300 seronegative cohort members. Every donor gave a peripheral blood sample, and the peripheral blood mononuclear cells from that sample were used for TCR beta sequencing. The Qiagen DNeasy Blood Extraction Kit was used to extract genomic DNA from the blood cell samples. Note on this clone: Its cognate antigen has yet to be identified. No clone much larger than this one lies a single base away; base qualities are absent.

The germline V gene sets CDR1 to MGHDK and CDR2 to SYGVNS. V and J are truncated by 3 bases and 4 bases respectively, leaving an intervening sequence of 9 bases. Reading from cysteine to phenylalanine, the CDR3 counts 13 amino acids. The retained sequence is limited to the CDR3, 39 bases, with the frame set at the first base. Input material: PBMCs. The receptor was isolated from a boy aged 10-17 years in good health and CMV-seronegative. Rearrangement joined TRBV25-1 to TRBJ1-1, and perhaps TRBD1 as D gene, on 5 matching bases. DNA sequence: TGTGCCAGCAGTGAGGGGGGGTTCACTGAAGCTTTCTTT. This yields the protein CASSEGGFTEAFF.